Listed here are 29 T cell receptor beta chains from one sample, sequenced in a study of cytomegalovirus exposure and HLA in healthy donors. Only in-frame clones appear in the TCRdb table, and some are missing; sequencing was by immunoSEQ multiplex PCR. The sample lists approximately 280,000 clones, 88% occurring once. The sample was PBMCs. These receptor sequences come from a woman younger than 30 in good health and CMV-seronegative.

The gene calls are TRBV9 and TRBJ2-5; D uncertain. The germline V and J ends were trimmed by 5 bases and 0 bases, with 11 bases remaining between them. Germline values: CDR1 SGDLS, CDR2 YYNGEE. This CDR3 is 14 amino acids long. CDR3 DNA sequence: TGTGCCAGCAGAACCTCCCGGTACCAAGAGACCCAGTACTTC. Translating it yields CASRTSRYQETQYF.

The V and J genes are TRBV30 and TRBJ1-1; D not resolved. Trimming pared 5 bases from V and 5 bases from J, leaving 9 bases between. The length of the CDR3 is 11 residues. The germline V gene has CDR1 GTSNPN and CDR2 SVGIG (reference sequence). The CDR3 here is CAWGHLTEAFF. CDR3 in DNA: TGTGCCTGGGGGCACCTGACTGAAGCTTTCTTT.

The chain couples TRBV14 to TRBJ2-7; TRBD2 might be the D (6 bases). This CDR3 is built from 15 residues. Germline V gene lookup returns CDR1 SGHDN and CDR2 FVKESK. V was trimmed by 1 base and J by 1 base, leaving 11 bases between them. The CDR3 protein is CASSQGGSGSYEQYF. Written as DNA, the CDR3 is TGTGCCAGCAGCCAAGGTGGTAGCGGTTCCTACGAGCAGTACTTC.

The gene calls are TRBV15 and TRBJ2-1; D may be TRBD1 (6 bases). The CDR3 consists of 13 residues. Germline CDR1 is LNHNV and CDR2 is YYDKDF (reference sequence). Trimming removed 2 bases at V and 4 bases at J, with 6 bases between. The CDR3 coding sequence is TGTGCCACCAGCAGAACAGGGTACAATGAGCAGTTCTTC. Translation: CATSRTGYNEQFF.

The CDR3 is CASSGVETGAANQPQHF. CDR3 nucleotides: TGTGCCAGCAGTGGGGTTGAGACAGGGGCCGCCAATCAGCCCCAGCATTTT. The J gene is TRBJ1-5, the V gene TRBV2; 8 bases are shared with TRBD1. The CDR3 has 17 amino acids. Trimming cost V 4 bases and J 3 bases; bases outside gene matches: 11. Germline V gene data show CDR1 as SNHLY and CDR2 as FYNNEI.

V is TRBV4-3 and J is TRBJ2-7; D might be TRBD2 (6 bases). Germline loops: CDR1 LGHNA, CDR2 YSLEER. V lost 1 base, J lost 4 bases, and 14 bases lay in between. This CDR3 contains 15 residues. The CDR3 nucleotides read TGCGCCAGCAGCCAAGGGGTGTTAGCGGTTTACGAGCAGTACTTC. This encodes CASSQGVLAVYEQYF.

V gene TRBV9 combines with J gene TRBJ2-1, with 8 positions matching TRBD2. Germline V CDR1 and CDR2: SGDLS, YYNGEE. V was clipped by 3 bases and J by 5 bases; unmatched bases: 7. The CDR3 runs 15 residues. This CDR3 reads CASSAIAGPNNEQFF. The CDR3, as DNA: TGTGCCAGCAGCGCTATAGCGGGGCCCAACAATGAGCAGTTCTTC.

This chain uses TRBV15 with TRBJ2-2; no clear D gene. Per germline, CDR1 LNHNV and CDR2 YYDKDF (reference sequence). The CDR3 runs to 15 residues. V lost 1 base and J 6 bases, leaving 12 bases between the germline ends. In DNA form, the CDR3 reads TGTGCCACCAGCAGAGCCCGGGTGGTTCCCGGGGAGCTGTTTTTT. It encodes CATSRARVVPGELFF.

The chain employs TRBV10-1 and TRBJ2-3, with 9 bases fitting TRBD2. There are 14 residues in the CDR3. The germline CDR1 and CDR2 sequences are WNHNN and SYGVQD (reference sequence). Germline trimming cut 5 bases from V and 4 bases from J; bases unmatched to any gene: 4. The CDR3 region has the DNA TGCGCCAGCAGTCCGGGACTAGCTCCAGATACGCAGTATTTT. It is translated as CASSPGLAPDTQYF.

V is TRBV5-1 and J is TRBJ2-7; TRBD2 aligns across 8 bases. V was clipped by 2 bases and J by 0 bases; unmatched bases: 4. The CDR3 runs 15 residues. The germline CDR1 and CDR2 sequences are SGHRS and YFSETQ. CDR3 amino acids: CASSLLAEGSYEQYF. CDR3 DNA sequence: TGCGCCAGCAGCTTACTAGCGGAGGGCTCCTACGAGCAGTACTTC.

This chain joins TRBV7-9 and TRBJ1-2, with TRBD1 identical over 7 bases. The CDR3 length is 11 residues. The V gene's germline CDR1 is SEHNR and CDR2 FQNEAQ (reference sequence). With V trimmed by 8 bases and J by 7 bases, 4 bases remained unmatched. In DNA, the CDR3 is TGTGCCAGCGGGGACAGTTTTGGCTACACCTTC. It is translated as CASGDSFGYTF.

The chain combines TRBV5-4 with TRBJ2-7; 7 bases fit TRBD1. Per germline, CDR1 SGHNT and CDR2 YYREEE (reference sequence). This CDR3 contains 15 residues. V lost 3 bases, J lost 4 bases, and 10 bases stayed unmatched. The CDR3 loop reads CASSSSRTGSYEQYF. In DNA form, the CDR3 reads TGTGCCAGCAGCTCCTCCCGGACAGGCTCATACGAGCAGTACTTC.

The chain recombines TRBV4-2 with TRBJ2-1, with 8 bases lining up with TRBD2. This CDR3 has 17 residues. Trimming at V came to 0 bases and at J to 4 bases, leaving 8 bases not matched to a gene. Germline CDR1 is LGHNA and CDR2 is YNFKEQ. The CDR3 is CASSQEVTGGVYNEQFF. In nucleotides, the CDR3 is TGTGCCAGCAGCCAAGAGGTGACCGGGGGGGTTTACAATGAGCAGTTCTTC.

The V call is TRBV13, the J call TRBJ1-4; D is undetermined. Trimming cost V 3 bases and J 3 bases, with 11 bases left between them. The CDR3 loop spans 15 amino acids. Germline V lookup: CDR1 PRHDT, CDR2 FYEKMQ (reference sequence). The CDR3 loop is CASSFSRGSNEKLFF. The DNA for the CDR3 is TGTGCCAGCAGCTTTAGCCGCGGATCTAATGAAAAACTGTTTTTT.

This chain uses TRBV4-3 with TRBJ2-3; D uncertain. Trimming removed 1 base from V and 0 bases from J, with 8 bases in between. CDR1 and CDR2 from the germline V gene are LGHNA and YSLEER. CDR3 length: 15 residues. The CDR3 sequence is CASSQVFGSTDTQYF. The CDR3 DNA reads TGCGCCAGCAGCCAAGTGTTCGGTAGCACAGATACGCAGTATTTT.

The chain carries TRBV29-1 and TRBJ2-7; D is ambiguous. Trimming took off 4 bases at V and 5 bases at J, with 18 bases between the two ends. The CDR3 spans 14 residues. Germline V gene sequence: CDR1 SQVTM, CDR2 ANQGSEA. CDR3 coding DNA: TGCAGCGTTGGGCGGTTGAATAGTATCCACGAGCAGTACTTC. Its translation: CSVGRLNSIHEQYF.

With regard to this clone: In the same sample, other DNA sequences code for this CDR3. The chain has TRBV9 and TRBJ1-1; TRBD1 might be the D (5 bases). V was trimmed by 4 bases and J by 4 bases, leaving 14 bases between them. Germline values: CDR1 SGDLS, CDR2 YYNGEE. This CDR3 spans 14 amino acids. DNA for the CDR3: TGTGCCAGCAGCCCCGTGGGGGGGGGCACTGAAGCTTTCTTT. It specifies CASSPVGGGTEAFF.

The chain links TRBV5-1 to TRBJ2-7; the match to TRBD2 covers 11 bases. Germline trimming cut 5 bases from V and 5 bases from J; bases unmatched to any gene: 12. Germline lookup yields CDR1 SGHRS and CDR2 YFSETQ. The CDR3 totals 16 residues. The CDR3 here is CASRPGLAGGRHEQYF. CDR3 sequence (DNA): TGCGCCAGCAGGCCGGGGCTAGCGGGAGGTCGACACGAGCAGTACTTC.

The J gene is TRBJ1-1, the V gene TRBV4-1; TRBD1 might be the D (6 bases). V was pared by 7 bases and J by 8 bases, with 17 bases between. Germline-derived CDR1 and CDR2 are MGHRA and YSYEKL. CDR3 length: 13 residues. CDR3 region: CASTSIGGREAFF. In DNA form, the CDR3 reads TGCGCCAGCACCTCTATCGGGGGGCGAGAAGCTTTCTTT.

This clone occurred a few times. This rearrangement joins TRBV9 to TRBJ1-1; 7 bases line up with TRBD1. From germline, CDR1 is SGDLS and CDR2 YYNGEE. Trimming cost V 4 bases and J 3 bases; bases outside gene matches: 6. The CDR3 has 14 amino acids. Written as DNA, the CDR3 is TGTGCCAGCAGCCAAACAGGGGCTGACACTGAAGCTTTCTTT. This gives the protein CASSQTGADTEAFF.

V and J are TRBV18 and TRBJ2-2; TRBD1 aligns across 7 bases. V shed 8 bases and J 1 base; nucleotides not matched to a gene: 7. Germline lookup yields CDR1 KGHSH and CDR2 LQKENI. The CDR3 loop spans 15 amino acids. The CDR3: CASRARTGNTGELFF. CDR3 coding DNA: TGTGCCAGCCGCGCTAGGACAGGGAACACCGGGGAGCTGTTTTTT.

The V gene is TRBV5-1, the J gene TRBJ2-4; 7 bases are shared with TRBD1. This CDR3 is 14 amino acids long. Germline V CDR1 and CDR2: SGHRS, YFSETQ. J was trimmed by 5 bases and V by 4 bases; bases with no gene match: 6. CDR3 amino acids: CASSTRQGQNIQYF. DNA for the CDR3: TGCGCCAGCAGCACCCGACAGGGCCAAAACATTCAGTACTTC.

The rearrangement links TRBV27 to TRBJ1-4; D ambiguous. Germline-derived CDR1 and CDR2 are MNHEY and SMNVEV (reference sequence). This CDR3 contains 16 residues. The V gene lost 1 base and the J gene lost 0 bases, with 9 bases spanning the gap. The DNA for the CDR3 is TGTGCCAGCAGTTTATTTTCGGTACCAACTAATGAAAAACTGTTTTTT. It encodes CASSLFSVPTNEKLFF.

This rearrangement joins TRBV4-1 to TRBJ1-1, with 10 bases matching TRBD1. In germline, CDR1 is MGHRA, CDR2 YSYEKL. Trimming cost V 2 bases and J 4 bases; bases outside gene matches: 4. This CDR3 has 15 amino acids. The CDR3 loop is CASSQLRTGGTEAFF. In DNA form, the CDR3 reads TGCGCCAGCAGCCAACTAAGGACAGGGGGCACTGAAGCTTTCTTT.

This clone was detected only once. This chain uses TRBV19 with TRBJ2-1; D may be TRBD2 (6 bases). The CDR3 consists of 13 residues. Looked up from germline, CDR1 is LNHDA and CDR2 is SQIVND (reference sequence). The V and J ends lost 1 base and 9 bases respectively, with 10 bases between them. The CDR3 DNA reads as TGTGCCAGTAGTATAGTAAGCGGGCTTGAGCAGTTCTTC. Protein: CASSIVSGLEQFF.

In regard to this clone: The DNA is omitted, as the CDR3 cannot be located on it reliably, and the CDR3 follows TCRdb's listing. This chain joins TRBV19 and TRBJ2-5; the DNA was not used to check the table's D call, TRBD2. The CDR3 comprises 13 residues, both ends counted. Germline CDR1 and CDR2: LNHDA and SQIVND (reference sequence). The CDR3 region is CASSVAPGTPTYF.

CDR3 nucleotides: TGCAGTGGAGGGGGCGCGGATGAGCAGTTCTTC. Amino acid sequence: CSGGGADEQFF. This chain connects TRBV20-1 to TRBJ2-1; 7 nucleotides agree with TRBD1. V shed 7 bases, J shed 8 bases, and the junction held 5 bases outside the gene matches. There are 11 residues in the CDR3. Looked up from germline, CDR1 is DFQATT and CDR2 is SNEGSKA (reference sequence).

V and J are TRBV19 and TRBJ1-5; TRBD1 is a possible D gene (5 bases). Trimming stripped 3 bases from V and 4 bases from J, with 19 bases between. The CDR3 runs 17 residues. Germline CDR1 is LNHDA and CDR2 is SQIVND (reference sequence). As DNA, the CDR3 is TGTGCCAGTAGTATCATCGGGGGGTTGGGTCGAAATCAGCCCCAGCATTTT. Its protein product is CASSIIGGLGRNQPQHF.

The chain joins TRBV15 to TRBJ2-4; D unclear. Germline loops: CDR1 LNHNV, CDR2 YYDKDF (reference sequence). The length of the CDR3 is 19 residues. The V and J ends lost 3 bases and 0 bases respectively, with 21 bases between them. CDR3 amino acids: CATSSFPPTTGLAKNIQYF. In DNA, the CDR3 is TGTGCCACCAGCAGTTTCCCGCCCACGACTGGCTTAGCCAAAAACATTCAGTACTTC.